Listed below are T cell receptor beta chains from one sample, sequenced in a study of T-cell memory formation after mild COVID-19. Using its own MiXCR run on the 5' RACE reads, TCRdb lists one record per CDR3 protein. The repertoire consists of a few hundred thousand distinct CDR3 sequences, with 20% to 25% occurring once and the leading ten covering around 13%. Sequencing was carried out using PBMCs or a T cell subset sorted from them (not recorded which). The receptors come from an adult woman who had mild COVID-19 (a few samples of this study predate the infection). Cell type and time point are not known. CDR3s include the opening cysteine and the closing phenylalanine or tryptophan. Size tells how often a clone was seen (once, few, many) or the class of an expanded clone, and some rows leave it out.

j_call clone_size v_call cdr3_aa
TRBJ2-1 . TRBV7-9 CASSLPEHYGEQFF
TRBJ1-6 few TRBV11-2 CASSSRLQLPLHF
TRBJ2-2 many TRBV7-9 CASSLTGDTGELFF
TRBJ2-3 . TRBV5-1 CASSLQGGRDTQYF
TRBJ2-5 . TRBV30 CAWSVGLAGETQYF
TRBJ2-1 . TRBV20-1 CSASRAYSIINNEQFF
TRBJ2-1 . TRBV7-2 CASSLASSGQQFF
TRBJ2-3 once TRBV11-1 CASSFPPIPRSTDTQYF
TRBJ2-7 few TRBV4-1 CASSQLQGIYEQYF
TRBJ2-3 . TRBV4-3 CASSQARTDTQYF
TRBJ2-5 few TRBV7-6 CASSLDYVGEPTQETQYF
TRBJ1-1 . TRBV5-6 CASSFFDRNTEAFF
TRBJ2-3 . TRBV18 CASSPFSQPGTDTQYF
TRBJ2-3 few TRBV7-2 CASSSIPGTLTDTQYF
TRBJ2-7 few TRBV12-3/TRBV12-4 CASSLKYGDFYEQYF
TRBJ2-3 few TRBV7-3 CASSLGLAYTDTQYF
TRBJ2-5 . TRBV4-1 CASSVAGGATQYF
TRBJ2-1 . TRBV27 CASSRSTRGSLSSYNEQFF
TRBJ2-5 . TRBV20-1 CSASRLAIQVQETQYF
TRBJ2-7 . TRBV5-5 CASSFLGGTGRPYEQYF
TRBJ2-7 few TRBV5-1 CASSLLAGVSHEQYF
TRBJ2-3 . TRBV7-3 CASSLLASGGDTQYF
TRBJ2-7 . TRBV6-5 CASSPPSGLQYF
TRBJ1-5 few TRBV20-1 CSANKAGASNQPQHF
TRBJ2-7 many TRBV7-6 CASSGLAGAYEQYF
TRBJ1-1 few TRBV12-3/TRBV12-4 CASRAGGMNTEAFF
TRBJ1-1 . TRBV10-3 CAISQTGATEAFF
TRBJ2-3 . TRBV5-5 CASSRLAGLFSSTDTQYF
TRBJ1-1 few TRBV7-6 CASSPRGPREAFF